Presented here are 14 T cell receptor beta chains from one specimen sequenced in a study of Graves' ophthalmopathy and Graves' hyperthyroidism. The authors amplified TCR beta CDR3 regions, and they did so from RNA transcripts for repertoire sequencing. The first-round RT-PCR employed HTBI primers together with the Qiagen OneStep RT-PCR kit. A multiplex PCR was then performed as the second round. MiXCR, applied by TCRdb to the multiplex PCR reads, yields one record per CDR3 protein. The data hold roughly 400,000 distinct CDR3 sequences, with 15% to 20% observed a single time. The specimen was peripheral blood. Receptors originate from a woman aged 18-29 years with Graves' ophthalmopathy.

This clonotype was recorded at least ten times. The genes are TRBV20-1 and TRBJ1-5; 7 bases align to TRBD1. CDR1 and CDR2 from the germline V gene are DFQATT and SNEGSKA (reference sequence). The CDR3 has 19 residues. The J segment lost 0 bases and the V segment lost 1 base, leaving 15 bases of the junction unmatched. The CDR3: CSARGGEDRPYSSNQPQHF. The CDR3 DNA is TGCAGTGCTAGAGGGGGGGAGGACAGGCCGTACTCTAGCAATCAGCCCCAGCATTTT.

This clonotype has a count of ten or more. The V call is TRBV28, the J call TRBJ2-2; tentatively, D is TRBD1 or TRBD2 (5 bases each). The length of the CDR3 is 16 residues. Trimming pared 7 bases from V and 3 bases from J, leaving 18 bases between. From germline, CDR1 is MDHEN and CDR2 SYDVKM. As DNA, the CDR3 is TGTGCCAGCAAGGTCACCGGGACCCCTCACACCGGGGAGCTGTTTTTT. Residues: CASKVTGTPHTGELFF.

The sample holds a few counts of this clonotype. The chain has TRBV6-2 or TRBV6-3 and TRBJ2-7; 9 positions agree with TRBD1. Trimming removed 6 bases from V and 2 bases from J; junction bases left unmatched: 8. The CDR3 is 15 residues long. Per germline, CDR1 MNHEY and CDR2 SVGEGT. CDR3 DNA: TGTGCCAGCAGGGCGGGACAGGGAAAAACCTACGAGCAGTACTTC. Its protein is CASRAGQGKTYEQYF.

V is TRBV11-2 and J is TRBJ2-5, with D unresolved. Per the germline V gene, CDR1 is SGHAT and CDR2 is FQNNGV. V was shortened by 6 bases and J by 0 bases, with 11 bases between the two germline ends. There are 14 residues in the CDR3. DNA of the CDR3: TGTGCCAGCAGTATTGGGCAGCACCAAGAGACCCAGTACTTC. Its protein is CASSIGQHQETQYF.

This clonotype was detected ten times or more. V usage is TRBV7-3 and J usage is TRBJ1-1, with 7 bases aligning to TRBD1. CDR1 SGHTA and CDR2 FQGTGA come from the germline V gene. The CDR3 is 16 amino acids. With 5 bases clipped from V and 1 base from J, the junction kept 10 bases outside the gene matches. CDR3 nucleotides: TGTGCCAGCAGCCCACCACAGGGGATCGGGAACACTGAAGCTTTCTTT. Translating gives CASSPPQGIGNTEAFF.

This clonotype was counted many times. The chain employs TRBV6-2 or TRBV6-3 and TRBJ1-5; D is uncertain. V shed 4 bases and J shed 5 bases, with 12 bases lying between them. Looked up from germline, CDR1 is MNHEY and CDR2 is SVGEGT. This CDR3 is 14 amino acids long. DNA of the CDR3: TGTGCCAGCAGTTCAGACACCGTTCATCAGCCCCAGCATTTT. Translating gives CASSSDTVHQPQHF.

Many counts were recorded for this clonotype. The chain is built from TRBV7-2 and TRBJ2-2; D ambiguous. Trimming pared 4 bases from V and 5 bases from J, leaving 11 bases between. CDR3 size: 14 residues. The V gene's germline CDR1 is SGHTA and CDR2 FQGNSA. DNA for the CDR3: TGTGCCAGCAGCTCATATAGTAGAACCGGGGAGCTGTTTTTT. Encoded protein: CASSSYSRTGELFF.

This chain uses TRBV10-3 with TRBJ1-1; 8 nucleotides match TRBD1. Per the germline V gene, CDR1 is ENHRY and CDR2 is SYGVKD. CDR3 length: 12 residues. V lost 6 bases to trimming and J lost 8 bases; unmatched junction nucleotides: 5. The DNA for the CDR3 is TGTGCCATCAGCACGACAGGGGCAGAAGCTTTCTTT. It translates to CAISTTGAEAFF.

This clonotype was picked up many times. The genes are TRBV6-5 and TRBJ2-7, with a possible D match to TRBD1 (7 bases). V lost 0 bases to trimming and J lost 2 bases, with 11 bases between them. Germline assignment: CDR1 MNHEY and CDR2 SVGAGI. The CDR3 is 15 amino acids. CDR3 loop: CASSYSAGQPYEQYF. CDR3 bases: TGTGCCAGCAGTTACTCGGCGGGACAGCCCTACGAGCAGTACTTC.

This clonotype was seen many times. The chain uses TRBV2 and TRBJ2-7; 7 bases fit TRBD1. Germline values: CDR1 SNHLY, CDR2 FYNNEI. The V and J ends lost 0 bases and 0 bases, in that order; junction bases with no gene match: 8. The CDR3 extends over 17 amino acids. As DNA, the CDR3 is TGTGCCAGCAGTGAAGCCCCACAGGGGCCGTCCTCCTACGAGCAGTACTTC. This encodes CASSEAPQGPSSYEQYF.

At least ten counts were recorded for this clonotype. The rearrangement uses TRBV4-3 and TRBJ2-7, with D possibly matching TRBD2 (5 bases). CDR3 length equals 13 residues. Germline CDR1 and CDR2: LGHNA and YSLEER. Trimming removed 3 bases from V and 5 bases from J, with 11 bases in between. CDR3 loop: CASSHDRGNEQYF. CDR3 coding DNA: TGCGCCAGCAGCCATGACCGAGGGAACGAGCAGTACTTC.

This clonotype was picked up many times. CDR3 amino acids: CASSYPGTGVNTEAFF. CDR3 sequence (DNA): TGTGCCAGCAGCTATCCCGGGACAGGGGTGAACACTGAAGCTTTCTTT. This rearrangement joins TRBV11-1 to TRBJ1-1, with 10 bases fitting TRBD1. Germline CDR1 SGHAT, CDR2 FQDESV (reference sequence). V shed 4 bases and J 0 bases; nucleotides not matched to a gene: 5. The CDR3 consists of 16 residues.

The chain recombines TRBV28 with TRBJ2-5, with unresolved D. Germline V lookup: CDR1 MDHEN, CDR2 SYDVKM. CDR3 length equals 13 residues. V was clipped by 4 bases and J by 2 bases, with 8 bases between them. The CDR3 here is CASSSPTQETQYF. CDR3 nucleotide sequence: TGTGCCAGCAGTTCCCCGACGCAAGAGACCCAGTACTTC.

This clonotype occurred many times. V and J are TRBV27 and TRBJ1-1; the D gene is possibly TRBD1 (5 bases). In germline, CDR1 is MNHEY, CDR2 SMNVEV (reference sequence). The CDR3 length is 11 residues. V lost 1 base to trimming and J lost 8 bases, with 5 bases between them. The DNA for the CDR3 is TGTGCCAGCAGTTTATGGGGCGAAGCTTTCTTT. Translated: CASSLWGEAFF.